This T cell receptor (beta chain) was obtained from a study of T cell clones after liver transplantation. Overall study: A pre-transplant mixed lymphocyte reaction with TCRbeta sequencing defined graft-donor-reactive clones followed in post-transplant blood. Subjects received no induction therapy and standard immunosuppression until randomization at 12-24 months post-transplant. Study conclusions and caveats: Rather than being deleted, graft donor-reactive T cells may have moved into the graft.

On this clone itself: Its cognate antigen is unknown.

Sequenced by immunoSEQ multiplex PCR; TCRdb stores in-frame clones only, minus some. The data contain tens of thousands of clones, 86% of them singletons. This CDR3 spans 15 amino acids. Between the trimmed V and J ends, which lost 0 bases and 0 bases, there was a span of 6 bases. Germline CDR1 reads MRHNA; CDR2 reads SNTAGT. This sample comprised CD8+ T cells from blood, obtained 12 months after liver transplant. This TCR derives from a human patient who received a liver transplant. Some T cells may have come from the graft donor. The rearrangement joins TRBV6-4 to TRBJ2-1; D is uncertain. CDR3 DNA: TGTGCCAGCAGTGACTCCGAAAGCTCCTACAATGAGCAGTTCTTC. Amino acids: CASSDSESSYNEQFF.